This T cell receptor (beta chain) was captured in a study of blood T cell repertoires in COVID-19. Study information: Material from acute and convalescent COVID-19 was sourced from the United States, Italy and Spain. In each case, the material was cDNA or gDNA derived from T cells, B-cell-depleted T cells, or PBMCs.

Method: immunoSEQ multiplex PCR; TCRdb's copy keeps in-frame clones and lacks some. This table has about 280,000 clones, 80% to 85% appearing once. Participant ages covered about 18 to 100 years across about two dozen US areas. This clone was observed a single time. This TCR was sampled from a man between 40 and 49 years old who had been exposed to COVID-19. The specimen sequenced was PBMCs or T cells enriched from blood (not recorded which).

As DNA, the CDR3 is TGTGCCAGCACCCGTGGGGGGTACCTCCACTTT. Translation gives CASTRGGYLHF. The J gene is TRBJ1-6, the V gene TRBV11-1; tentatively, D is TRBD1 (5 bases). From germline, CDR1 is SGHAT and CDR2 FQDESV (reference sequence). This CDR3 is 11 amino acids long. V lost 7 bases and J 15 bases, leaving 13 bases between the germline ends.